This T cell receptor beta chain was retrieved from a study of T cell changes during pregnancy in multiple sclerosis. Assay: immunoSEQ multiplex PCR; the TCRdb copy retains only in-frame clones and omits some. In the table there are 60,000 to 80,000 clones, less than 90% of which are singletons. CDR1 SGHAT and CDR2 FQDESV come from the germline V gene (reference sequence). Trimming removed 5 bases from V and 4 bases from J; junction bases left unmatched: 13. The CDR3 covers 19 residues. This clone was seen once. The clonotype was recovered from a female donor with multiple sclerosis, enrolled in a pregnancy study. V gene TRBV11-1 combines with J gene TRBJ2-1; 14 bases line up with TRBD2. The specimen comprised peripheral blood, sampled before pregnancy. The CDR3 region is CASSIRTSGRILVYNEQFF. The CDR3 coding sequence is TGTGCCAGCAGCATAAGGACTAGCGGGAGGATCCTTGTTTACAATGAGCAGTTCTTC.